Each of the 21 T cell receptor beta chains below was sequenced from the same sample in a study of T cell repertoires in cytomegalovirus infection. From the reads, TCRdb called clonotypes with MiXCR, one entry per CDR3 protein. The sample includes more than 150,000 distinct CDR3 sequences, around 20% seen only once; the top ten take approximately 9.9%. The material sequenced was PBMCs. These receptor sequences come from a human donor in good health (CMV status not recorded). Some clones in this sample may be carry-over from other donors' samples.

The V call is TRBV20-1, the J call TRBJ2-3, with 8 bases matching TRBD2. CDR3 length equals 14 residues. J was trimmed by 0 bases and V by 6 bases; bases with no gene match: 5. In germline, CDR1 is DFQATT, CDR2 SNEGSKA (reference sequence). The CDR3 DNA follows: TGCAGTGCCACGAGCGGGGGCAGCACAGATACGCAGTATTTT. This encodes CSATSGGSTDTQYF.

This clonotype came up many times. The chain has TRBV6-1 and TRBJ1-5; D call uncertain. The CDR3 is 14 amino acids. Trimming cost V 2 bases and J 4 bases, with 9 bases left between them. Per the germline V gene, CDR1 is MNHNS and CDR2 is SASEGT. In nucleotides, the CDR3 is TGTGCCAGCAGTGAACGGAGGGTTAATCAGCCCCAGCATTTT. Its protein product is CASSERRVNQPQHF.

The chain links TRBV12-3 or TRBV12-4 to TRBJ2-7; 12 positions agree with TRBD1. The junction had 11 bases not matched to a gene; V was cut back by 4 bases and J by 7 bases. CDR3 size: 16 residues. CDR3 bases: TGTGCCAGCAGTTCCTATCCGGGACAGGGGGCGGGAGAGCAGTACTTC. Residues: CASSSYPGQGAGEQYF.

This clonotype showed up many times. V gene TRBV7-8 combines with J gene TRBJ2-7, with D perhaps matching TRBD2 (5 bases). This CDR3 spans 15 amino acids. Germline V gene lookup returns CDR1 SGHVS and CDR2 FQNEAQ. Trimming took off 0 bases at V and 0 bases at J, with 9 bases between the two ends. CDR3: CASSLARDSSYEQYF. The CDR3, as DNA: TGTGCCAGCAGCTTAGCGAGGGATAGCTCCTACGAGCAGTACTTC.

About this clonotype: This may be a read error, as it is one base from a much larger clone. The rearrangement uses TRBV6-6 and TRBJ2-7, with 7 bases identical to TRBD2. Per germline, CDR1 MNHNY and CDR2 SVGAGI (reference sequence). This CDR3 is built from 14 residues. CDR3 coding DNA: TGTGCCAGCAGTTATACTAGCGTCTCCTACGGGCAGTACTTC. This sequence encodes CASSYTSVSYGQYF.

This clonotype was detected many times. The junction shows a germline mismatch at one end, possibly a read error. The rearrangement links TRBV7-7 to TRBJ2-5; D perhaps matches TRBD1 (5 bases). Looked up from germline, CDR1 is SSHAT and CDR2 is FNYEAQ (reference sequence). This CDR3 is 12 amino acids long. The CDR3 bases are TGTGCTAGCAGCCCCCAGGGAGAGACCCAGTACTTC. Translation gives CASSPQGETQYF.

Remarks on this clonotype: Just one base apart from a much larger clone, this may be a read error. The rearrangement joins TRBV7-3 to TRBJ2-3; the D gene is possibly TRBD1 (5 bases). The V gene lost 5 bases and the J gene lost 2 bases, with 14 bases spanning the gap. CDR3 length equals 15 residues. Germline loops: CDR1 SGHTA, CDR2 FQGTGA. DNA for the CDR3: TGTGCCAGCAGCAGAAGTTGGGGCTCCACAGATACGCAGTATTTT. It codes for CASSRSWGSTDTQYF.

This sequence joins TRBV20-1 and TRBJ2-5, with TRBD2 identical over 11 bases. The germline V gene encodes CDR1 DFQATT and CDR2 SNEGSKA (reference sequence). Trimming cost V 6 bases and J 0 bases; bases outside gene matches: 12. This CDR3 has 17 amino acids. The CDR3 region has the DNA TGCAGTGCCACCAGACTAGCGGGGAAACGACACCAAGAGACCCAGTACTTC. It codes for CSATRLAGKRHQETQYF.

For this clonotype: This clone may be a read error of a much larger clone one base away. V usage is TRBV12-3 or TRBV12-4 and J usage is TRBJ2-1, with a weak D call TRBD2 (5 bases). The CDR3 totals 14 residues. The CDR3, as DNA: TGTACCAGCAGTTTGCCCCCACCCCGGCTAGCGCAGTTCTTC. This encodes CTSSLPPPRLAQFF.

This sequence joins TRBV7-9 and TRBJ2-2, with 7 bases that match TRBD2. CDR1 is SEHNR, CDR2 FQNEAQ, per germline (reference sequence). J was trimmed by 5 bases and V by 3 bases; bases with no gene match: 12. The CDR3 length is 17 residues. As DNA, the CDR3 is TGTGCCAGCAGCTTTCCCTCGGGGGGAGTCGGGACCGGGGAGCTGTTTTTT. It translates to CASSFPSGGVGTGELFF.

V gene TRBV29-1 combines with J gene TRBJ2-7, with D tentatively TRBD1 (6 bases). Looked up from germline, CDR1 is SQVTM and CDR2 is ANQGSEA. The CDR3 covers 15 residues. V lost 4 bases and J 0 bases, leaving 16 bases between the germline ends. CDR3 sequence: CSVAPTGLSSYEQYF. The CDR3 nucleotides read TGCAGCGTTGCCCCCACAGGGTTGAGCTCCTACGAGCAGTACTTC.

The chain recombines TRBV2 with TRBJ2-2; D gene ambiguous. The germline V and J ends were trimmed by 6 bases and 0 bases, with 14 bases remaining between them. The CDR3 runs 16 residues. Germline V gene sequence: CDR1 SNHLY, CDR2 FYNNEI. CDR3 region: CASSAWPKTNTGELFF. CDR3 coding DNA: TGTGCCAGCAGCGCTTGGCCTAAAACGAACACCGGGGAGCTGTTTTTT.

The chain is built from TRBV4-1 and TRBJ2-1; 14 nucleotides match TRBD2. This CDR3 comprises 17 residues. In germline, CDR1 is MGHRA, CDR2 YSYEKL. Trimming at V came to 0 bases and at J to 10 bases, leaving 8 bases not matched to a gene. The chain's CDR3 is CASSQDRGLAGVKEQFF. CDR3 coding DNA: TGCGCCAGCAGCCAAGATAGGGGACTAGCGGGAGTGAAAGAGCAGTTCTTC.

On this clonotype itself: One end of the junction does not line up with germline, which may come from a read error. V usage is TRBV18 and J usage is TRBJ2-5; 7 bases align to TRBD1. The CDR3 is made up of 13 amino acids. Per germline, CDR1 KGHSH and CDR2 LQKENI. CDR3 DNA sequence: TGTGCCAGCTCATCGGGACAGCAAGAGACCCTGTACTTC. It codes for CASSSGQQETLYF.

At least ten counts were recorded for this clonotype. The chain employs TRBV19 and TRBJ1-2; no clear D. The V end was cut by 1 base, the J end by 6 bases, with 6 bases between. The CDR3 sequence is 12 residues long. Germline V gene data show CDR1 as LNHDA and CDR2 as SQIVND (reference sequence). The CDR3 region has the DNA TGTGCCAGTAGTATAGTCGGGGATGGCTACACCTTC. It translates to CASSIVGDGYTF.

This clonotype was counted only a few times. This sequence joins TRBV6-5 and TRBJ2-3; D is undetermined. Trimming cost V 2 bases and J 4 bases, with 7 bases left between them. The germline V gene has CDR1 MNHEY and CDR2 SVGAGI. The CDR3 contains 13 residues. CDR3 in DNA: TGTGCCAGCAGTTACAATGGGGCAGATACGCAGTATTTT. This codes for CASSYNGADTQYF.

This clonotype has at least ten counts. The chain is built from TRBV7-2 and TRBJ2-1; D remains unclear. The V end was cut by 5 bases, the J end by 3 bases, with 11 bases between. CDR1 SGHTA and CDR2 FQGNSA come from the germline V gene. CDR3 length: 14 residues. The CDR3 region is CASSDMNSYNEQFF. The CDR3 DNA follows: TGTGCCAGCAGCGATATGAACAGCTACAATGAGCAGTTCTTC.

This clonotype was seen repeatedly, ten times or more. The chain couples TRBV7-2 to TRBJ1-5, with a tentative D call TRBD1 (6 bases). V lost 2 bases and J 4 bases, leaving 12 bases between the germline ends. The CDR3 consists of 15 residues. Germline CDR1 and CDR2: SGHTA and FQGNSA. The CDR3, as DNA: TGTGCCAGCAGCTTAAGGGCAGGGGAAAATCAGCCCCAGCATTTT. This translates into CASSLRAGENQPQHF.

This chain joins TRBV20-1 and TRBJ2-5, with 8 nucleotides matching TRBD1. Germline V gene data show CDR1 as DFQATT and CDR2 as SNEGSKA (reference sequence). Losses at the gene ends were 3 bases for V and 5 bases for J; bases not matched to a gene: 5. CDR3 size: 13 residues. This chain's CDR3 is CSASQGAWETQYF. CDR3 nucleotides: TGCAGTGCTAGTCAGGGGGCTTGGGAGACCCAGTACTTC.

CDR3 in amino acids: CASSDGDRELNYGYTF. The CDR3 coding sequence is TGTGCCAGCAGTGATGGCGACAGAGAACTCAACTATGGCTACACCTTC. This sequence joins TRBV6-1 and TRBJ1-2; D is possibly TRBD1 (5 bases). V was clipped by 3 bases and J by 2 bases, with 16 bases between them. Germline V gives CDR1 MNHNS, CDR2 SASEGT. CDR3 length: 16 residues.

The chain is built from TRBV7-3 and TRBJ2-7; a possible D gene is TRBD2 (5 bases). This CDR3 is built from 14 residues. The germline V gene encodes CDR1 SGHTA and CDR2 FQGTGA. V lost 5 bases and J 7 bases, leaving 18 bases between the germline ends. Written as DNA, the CDR3 is TGTGCCAGCAGCCCGACCCGCACCCCGGGAGAGCAGTACTTC. Protein sequence: CASSPTRTPGEQYF.